Shown below are 24 T cell receptor beta chains from a single sample sequenced in a study of blood T cell repertoires in COVID-19. The protocol was immunoSEQ multiplex PCR, while the TCRdb copy is restricted to in-frame clones and leaves out a portion. The sample yields under 300,000 clones, 75% to 90% seen once. The sequenced material came from peripheral blood. Every receptor here comes from a man in his forties or fifties with acute or convalescent COVID-19.

The V gene is TRBV10-1, the J gene TRBJ2-7; D might be TRBD1 (6 bases). V was clipped by 3 bases and J by 2 bases, with 14 bases between them. From germline, CDR1 is WNHNN and CDR2 SYGVQD (reference sequence). The CDR3 spans 15 residues. The CDR3 sequence: CASSEGLGDTYEQYF. The CDR3 DNA reads TGCGCCAGCAGTGAAGGTTTGGGGGACACCTACGAGCAGTACTTC.

The CDR3 spells CSVRRAGAEKLFF. The CDR3, as DNA: TGCAGCGTCCGGCGGGCAGGTGCTGAAAAACTGTTTTTT. J is TRBJ1-4 and V is TRBV29-1; D remains unclear. Germline CDR1 reads SQVTM; CDR2 reads ANQGSEA. Trimming stripped 6 bases from V and 7 bases from J, with 15 bases between. The length of the CDR3 is 13 residues. Supplemented by reference TRBV29-1 and TRBJ1-4, the full variable domain reads SAVISQKPSRDICQRGTSLTIQCQVDSQVTMMFWYRQQPGQSLTLIATANQGSEATYESGFVIDKFPISRPNLTFSTLTVSNMSPEDSSIYLCSVRRAGAEKLFFGSGTQLSVL.

The CDR3 loop is CANSGSRTDTQYF. The CDR3 bases are TGTGCCAACTCAGGGTCCCGCACAGATACGCAGTATTTT. V gene TRBV5-4 combines with J gene TRBJ2-3; possible D gene TRBD1, 5 bases. Germline V CDR1 and CDR2: SGHNT, YYREEE (reference sequence). V gave up 9 bases and J gave up 1 base, with 12 bases separating them. This CDR3 region has 13 residues.

J is TRBJ2-1 and V is TRBV29-1; 10 bases are shared with TRBD1. V shed 4 bases and J 4 bases; nucleotides not matched to a gene: 4. Germline lookup yields CDR1 SQVTM and CDR2 ANQGSEA. This CDR3 region has 14 residues. CDR3 in amino acids: CSVARDRGYNEQFF. The CDR3 DNA follows: TGCAGCGTTGCACGGGACAGGGGATACAATGAGCAGTTCTTC.

This rearrangement joins TRBV2 to TRBJ1-2; maybe TRBD1 (6 bases). Germline lookup yields CDR1 SNHLY and CDR2 FYNNEI. The CDR3 loop spans 14 amino acids. The V gene lost 1 base and the J gene lost 8 bases, with 14 bases spanning the gap. As DNA, the CDR3 is TGTGCCAGCAGTGAAGGAGTGGGGGCGCGCGGCTACACCTTC. Protein: CASSEGVGARGYTF.

This clone was found many times. The rearrangement links TRBV11-2 to TRBJ2-3; 7 nucleotides agree with TRBD2. This CDR3 spans 15 amino acids. Germline V gives CDR1 SGHAT, CDR2 FQNNGV. V lost 1 base and J lost 4; bases outside the gene matches: 5. This CDR3 is CASSLGGLDSDTQYF. The DNA for the CDR3 is TGTGCCAGCAGCTTAGGCGGACTAGATTCAGATACGCAGTATTTT.

V is TRBV7-9 and J is TRBJ2-7, with 7 bases lining up with TRBD2. Germline trimming cut 8 bases from V and 1 base from J; bases unmatched to any gene: 8. The CDR3 is made up of 14 amino acids. The germline V gene has CDR1 SEHNR and CDR2 FQNEAQ (reference sequence). The CDR3 coding sequence is TGTGCCAGCGTGGAGGGACTAACATCCTACGAGCAGTACTTC. The encoded protein is CASVEGLTSYEQYF.

The chain employs TRBV28 and TRBJ2-7; 10 nucleotides line up with TRBD2. This CDR3 comprises 14 residues. Germline V gives CDR1 MDHEN, CDR2 SYDVKM. The V segment lost 7 bases and the J segment 3 bases; nucleotides outside the gene matches: 6. CDR3 DNA sequence: TGTGCCAGCAAGGTTAGCGGGGGGAACTACGAGCAGTACTTC. Translation: CASKVSGGNYEQYF.

A single count supports this clone. V and J are TRBV18 and TRBJ1-1; the D gene is possibly TRBD1 (5 bases). The CDR3 covers 17 residues. Germline V gene sequence: CDR1 KGHSH, CDR2 LQKENI. V dropped 2 bases and J dropped 4 bases, with 20 bases sitting between them. CDR3 sequence: CASSPRDRLRRVTEAFF. The CDR3 DNA is TGTGCCAGCTCACCAAGGGACCGCCTACGGAGGGTCACTGAAGCTTTCTTT.

This chain links TRBV2 with TRBJ1-5; no clear D gene. V lost 2 bases and J 6 bases, leaving 5 bases between the germline ends. CDR1 SNHLY and CDR2 FYNNEI come from the germline V gene. This CDR3 is built from 12 residues. The CDR3 DNA follows: TGTGCCAGCAGTGAACGGGGTCAGCCCCAGCATTTT. Translating gives CASSERGQPQHF. Full variable domain (outside the CDR3, taken from reference TRBV2 and TRBJ1-5): EPEVTQTPSHQVTQMGQEVILRCVPISNHLYFYWYRQILGQKVEFLVSFYNNEISEKSEIFDDQFSVERPDGSNFTLKIRSTKLEDSAMYFCASSERGQPQHFGDGTRLSIL.

The V gene is TRBV6-1, the J gene TRBJ1-2, with 11 bases matching TRBD1. The CDR3 sequence is 16 residues long. Germline V gene data show CDR1 as MNHNS and CDR2 as SASEGT. With 1 base clipped from V and 4 bases from J, the junction kept 5 bases outside the gene matches. The CDR3: CASSEEGTGGPYGYTF. The CDR3 DNA reads TGTGCCAGCAGTGAAGAAGGGACAGGGGGTCCCTATGGCTACACCTTC.

V and J are TRBV12-5 and TRBJ1-5; D unresolved. Germline V gene lookup returns CDR1 LGHNT and CDR2 FRNRAP. Trimming took off 7 bases at V and 7 bases at J, with 8 bases between the two ends. CDR3 size: 11 residues. CDR3 sequence reads: CASARTQPQHF. Written as DNA, the CDR3 is TGTGCTAGTGCCAGAACCCAGCCCCAGCATTTT.

This chain connects TRBV11-2 to TRBJ2-1, with TRBD1 identical over 11 bases. Germline V gene sequence: CDR1 SGHAT, CDR2 FQNNGV. The CDR3 is 16 residues long. V lost 5 bases to trimming and J lost 3 bases; unmatched junction nucleotides: 6. As DNA, the CDR3 is TGTGCCAGCAGCCCCGGGGGGACAGGGGGCTACAATGAGCAGTTCTTC. Protein: CASSPGGTGGYNEQFF.

The V and J genes are TRBV10-1 and TRBJ2-2, with 7 bases that match TRBD2. From germline, CDR1 is WNHNN and CDR2 SYGVQD (reference sequence). Trimming at V came to 4 bases and at J to 6 bases, leaving 5 bases not matched to a gene. The CDR3 totals 14 residues. CDR3 nucleotide sequence: TGCGCCAGCAGTGGGGGGGGTAGGCCCGGGGAGCTGTTTTTT. This sequence encodes CASSGGGRPGELFF.

This clone was picked up one time. The chain recombines TRBV6-5 with TRBJ1-6, with TRBD1 as a possible D gene (5 bases). Looked up from germline, CDR1 is MNHEY and CDR2 is SVGAGI. The CDR3 sequence is 15 residues long. V was cut by 0 bases and J by 8 bases, with 11 bases left in between. DNA for the CDR3: TGTGCCAGCAGTTACTCGGCAGGGAGGGATTCACCCCTCCACTTT. As protein: CASSYSAGRDSPLHF.

This clone appeared once. The chain is built from TRBV4-1 and TRBJ1-3, with TRBD1 matching 7 bases. The J segment lost 0 bases and the V segment lost 4 bases, leaving 6 bases of the junction unmatched. From germline, CDR1 is MGHRA and CDR2 YSYEKL. This CDR3 comprises 16 residues. The DNA for the CDR3 is TGCGCCAGCAGCCTAACCCGGGACAGCTCTGGAAACACCATATATTTT. It yields the protein CASSLTRDSSGNTIYF.

J is TRBJ1-6 and V is TRBV10-3, with 11 bases aligning to TRBD1. The ends lost 10 bases at V and 8 bases at J; junction bases unmatched: 7. CDR1 and CDR2 from the germline V gene are ENHRY and SYGVKD. The length of the CDR3 is 14 residues. The CDR3 reads CATRGQGEDSPLHF. The CDR3, as DNA: TGTGCCACCAGGGGACAGGGGGAGGATTCACCCCTCCACTTT.

This chain uses TRBV14 with TRBJ2-1; 7 nucleotides agree with TRBD2. Germline V CDR1 and CDR2: SGHDN, FVKESK. Trimming at V came to 4 bases and at J to 15 bases, leaving 12 bases not matched to a gene. The CDR3 is 13 residues long. The CDR3 spells CASSLRSRTSLFF. As DNA, the CDR3 is TGTGCCAGCAGCCTCAGATCGAGGACTAGTCTGTTCTTC.

The rearrangement uses TRBV30 and TRBJ1-2; no reliable D call. The CDR3 consists of 12 residues. The V end lost 4 bases, the J end lost 6 bases, and 12 bases lay between the germline ends. The germline V gene has CDR1 GTSNPN and CDR2 SVGIG (reference sequence). The CDR3 sequence: CAWTYGADGYTF. In nucleotides, the CDR3 is TGTGCCTGGACCTATGGAGCGGATGGCTACACCTTC.

This rearrangement joins TRBV19 to TRBJ2-7; D uncertain. Trimming shortened V by 8 bases and J by 9 bases, and 17 bases separated the two germline ends. Germline CDR1 is LNHDA and CDR2 is SQIVND (reference sequence). This CDR3 has 12 amino acids. The DNA of the CDR3 is TGTGCCAGTCGATCCAGTGGTACGGGGCAGTACTTC. Translation gives CASRSSGTGQYF.

V usage is TRBV12-3 or TRBV12-4 and J usage is TRBJ1-3; D might be TRBD1 (5 bases). V lost 4 bases and J lost 7, with 11 bases in between. There are 13 residues in the CDR3. CDR3 nucleotide sequence: TGTGCCAGCAGTTACCAGGGTGGCAACACCATATATTTT. As protein: CASSYQGGNTIYF.

V gene TRBV27 combines with J gene TRBJ2-2, with 10 bases fitting TRBD1. Looked up from germline, CDR1 is MNHEY and CDR2 is SMNVEV (reference sequence). V was clipped by 5 bases and J by 4 bases; unmatched bases: 4. The CDR3 length is 15 residues. In DNA, the CDR3 is TGTGCCAGCAGTAGGGGGACAGGGGTCACCGGGGAGCTGTTTTTT. Its protein is CASSRGTGVTGELFF.

The chain recombines TRBV5-6 with TRBJ1-5; D is perhaps TRBD1 (5 bases). CDR3 length: 14 residues. Trimming stripped 4 bases from V and 3 bases from J, with 11 bases between. The germline CDR1 and CDR2 sequences are SGHDT and YYEEEE. The CDR3 loop is CASSPGLINQPQHF. The CDR3 DNA reads as TGTGCCAGCAGCCCGGGACTTATCAATCAGCCCCAGCATTTT.

The chain recombines TRBV6-5 with TRBJ1-2; a weak D match, TRBD1 (6 bases). V was cut by 5 bases and J by 10 bases, with 17 bases left in between. The CDR3 has 13 residues. Germline CDR1 and CDR2: MNHEY and SVGAGI. CDR3 DNA: TGTGCCAGCAGTACCCCTCAGGGGTCGGTCTACACCTTC. This encodes CASSTPQGSVYTF.